The 20 T cell receptor beta chains below all came from one sample that was sequenced in a study of shared clonotypes between healthy human individuals. Clones were read by immunoSEQ multiplex PCR, and TCRdb kept only the in-frame ones, dropping some. The sample consists of about 1.1 million clones, around 78% of them appearing once. The sequenced sample consisted of memory CD4+ T cells from PBMCs. Subset described: CD45RA-negative fraction. The receptor source for this set is a man between 18 and 29 years old in good health. Some clones in this sample may be carry-over from other donors' samples.

This clone appeared a few times. The chain is built from TRBV7-2 and TRBJ1-1, with D possibly being TRBD1 (5 bases). The CDR3 consists of 15 residues. Trimming shortened V by 1 base and J by 5 bases, and 14 bases separated the two germline ends. Germline V lookup: CDR1 SGHTA, CDR2 FQGNSA. In DNA form, the CDR3 reads TGTGCCAGCAGCTTAGTGGGCACGGGGGGGACTGAAGCTTTCTTT. This sequence encodes CASSLVGTGGTEAFF.

A word on this clone: The junction shows a germline mismatch at one end, possibly a read error. The rearrangement links TRBV6-1 to TRBJ2-7, with 12 bases identical to TRBD2. CDR3 length: 19 residues. Per the germline V gene, CDR1 is MNHNS and CDR2 is SASEGT. The CDR3 protein is CASSKEIRDTRTSGKAPLF. The CDR3 bases are TGTGCCAGCAGTAAAGAGATCCGGGACACTAGGACTAGCGGGAAAGCCCCCCTCTTC.

This chain uses TRBV2 with TRBJ2-1; 15 bases align to TRBD2. From germline, CDR1 is SNHLY and CDR2 FYNNEI. CDR3 length: 16 residues. J lost 4 bases, V lost 3 bases, and 1 base had no gene match. Here the CDR3 DNA reads TGTGCCAGCAGTGAGGGACTAGCGGGAGGATACAATGAGCAGTTCTTC. Its protein is CASSEGLAGGYNEQFF.

The V call is TRBV2, the J call TRBJ2-2, with 8 nucleotides matching TRBD1. Germline lookup yields CDR1 SNHLY and CDR2 FYNNEI. V lost 6 bases to trimming and J lost 2 bases; unmatched junction nucleotides: 5. The CDR3 has 15 residues. CDR3 residues: CASSYDRGNTGELFF. The DNA for the CDR3 is TGTGCCAGCAGCTATGACAGGGGCAACACCGGGGAGCTGTTTTTT.

The chain has TRBV28 and TRBJ1-5, with D maybe TRBD1 (5 bases). Trimming pared 8 bases from V and 2 bases from J, leaving 13 bases between. The CDR3 is 14 residues long. CDR1 and CDR2 (germline): MDHEN, SYDVKM. CDR3 protein: CASVGGGGNQPQHF. The CDR3 nucleotides read TGTGCCAGCGTCGGGGGAGGGGGCAATCAGCCCCAGCATTTT.

The CDR3 bases are TGTGCCAGCCGAGGGACTAGCGAAGACAATGAGCAGTTCTTC. It translates to CASRGTSEDNEQFF. The chain recombines TRBV2 with TRBJ2-1; 10 bases fit TRBD2. This CDR3 is 14 amino acids long. Germline CDR1 SNHLY, CDR2 FYNNEI. Unmatched junction bases numbered 6, after V lost 8 bases and J lost 5 bases.

This clone was seen just once. The rearrangement links TRBV7-9 to TRBJ1-4, with D perhaps matching TRBD1 (5 bases). Germline V gene data show CDR1 as SEHNR and CDR2 as FQNEAQ (reference sequence). The CDR3 spans 15 residues. The germline V and J ends were trimmed by 5 bases and 6 bases, with 16 bases remaining between them. CDR3 region: CASSTKGYADEKLFF. The CDR3 region has the DNA TGTGCCAGCAGCACAAAGGGGTACGCGGATGAAAAACTGTTTTTT.

A note on this clone: The same CDR3 arises from other DNA sequences in this sample as well. The J gene is TRBJ2-1, the V gene TRBV9; D is uncertain. The CDR3 runs to 15 residues. CDR1 and CDR2 (germline): SGDLS, YYNGEE. V gave up 0 bases and J gave up 0 bases, with 7 bases separating them. The CDR3 reads CASSVVGGSYNEQFF. Written as DNA, the CDR3 is TGTGCCAGCAGCGTAGTAGGCGGCTCCTACAATGAGCAGTTCTTC.

The rearrangement joins TRBV29-1 to TRBJ2-1; weak D call: TRBD2 (6 bases). This CDR3 has 12 residues. V lost 7 bases, J lost 4 bases, and 11 bases lay in between. Germline-derived CDR1 and CDR2 are SQVTM and ANQGSEA. Here the CDR3 reads CSGRVMYNEQFF. The CDR3 nucleotides are TGCAGCGGGAGGGTTATGTACAATGAGCAGTTCTTC.

The chain is built from TRBV5-8 and TRBJ2-7, with D possibly being TRBD1 (5 bases). The CDR3 extends over 15 amino acids. Germline CDR1 and CDR2: SGHTS and YDEGEE. The V gene lost 1 base and the J gene lost 1 base, with 12 bases spanning the gap. The CDR3 sequence: CASSLLAGSSYEQYF. CDR3 nucleotides: TGTGCCAGCAGCTTGCTGGCAGGGTCATCCTACGAGCAGTACTTC.

This chain uses TRBV4-1 with TRBJ2-7; 8 bases fit TRBD2. The germline V gene has CDR1 MGHRA and CDR2 YSYEKL. The CDR3 is made up of 15 amino acids. Trimming at V came to 3 bases and at J to 2 bases, leaving 6 bases not matched to a gene. The CDR3 nucleotides are TGCGCCAGCAGCCAGGTTAGCGGGACAACCTACGAGCAGTACTTC. Its translation: CASSQVSGTTYEQYF.

The chain carries TRBV7-2 and TRBJ2-2; D not resolved. Trimming cost V 0 bases and J 0 bases, with 11 bases left between them. The CDR3 has 17 residues. Per germline, CDR1 SGHTA and CDR2 FQGNSA. Written as DNA, the CDR3 is TGTGCCAGCAGCTTAGCCTGGTCGGTTGCGAACACCGGGGAGCTGTTTTTT. This translates into CASSLAWSVANTGELFF.

V gene TRBV28 combines with J gene TRBJ2-6; 8 positions match TRBD1. This CDR3 has 18 amino acids. From germline, CDR1 is MDHEN and CDR2 SYDVKM. With V trimmed by 5 bases and J by 0 bases, 9 bases remained unmatched. CDR3 amino acids: CASSLPGQVYSGANVLTF. The CDR3 nucleotides read TGTGCCAGCAGTCTACCGGGACAGGTGTACTCTGGGGCCAACGTCCTGACTTTC.

V and J are TRBV30 and TRBJ2-1, with 7 bases identical to TRBD1. The CDR3 is 13 amino acids. Germline trimming cut 2 bases from V and 7 bases from J; bases unmatched to any gene: 5. Germline CDR1 reads GTSNPN; CDR2 reads SVGIG (reference sequence). CDR3 nucleotides: TGTGCCTGGAGTCACAACAGGGGAAATGAGCAGTTCTTC. This sequence encodes CAWSHNRGNEQFF.

The rearrangement links TRBV7-3 to TRBJ1-1, with 8 bases matching TRBD1. The CDR3 runs 15 residues. Per germline, CDR1 SGHTA and CDR2 FQGTGA. Trimming took 5 bases from V and 1 from J; bases not matched to a gene: 6. CDR3 in DNA: TGTGCCAGCAGCCCCTACGGACAGGGGAACACTGAAGCTTTCTTT. Translating it yields CASSPYGQGNTEAFF.

The V gene is TRBV6-1, the J gene TRBJ2-5, with 7 nucleotides matching TRBD1. V gave up 5 bases and J gave up 5 bases; unmatched junction bases: 2. This CDR3 is built from 12 residues. Germline lookup yields CDR1 MNHNS and CDR2 SASEGT. CDR3 coding DNA: TGTGCCAGCAGTATGGACAGGGAGACCCAGTACTTC. Residues: CASSMDRETQYF.

This rearrangement joins TRBV7-6 to TRBJ2-7; D uncertain. The CDR3 contains 14 residues. V lost 2 bases and J 1 base, leaving 9 bases between the germline ends. Germline CDR1 and CDR2: SGHVS and FNYEAQ. The CDR3 DNA follows: TGTGCCAGCAGCTTAACAAGGAATTCCTACGAGCAGTACTTC. Protein product: CASSLTRNSYEQYF.

The chain employs TRBV10-3 and TRBJ1-2; TRBD1 matches 9 bases. Germline loops: CDR1 ENHRY, CDR2 SYGVKD. The V and J ends lost 7 bases and 7 bases, in that order; junction bases with no gene match: 16. The CDR3 spans 16 residues. CDR3 protein: CAINRDRESGKGGYTF. Written as DNA, the CDR3 is TGTGCCATCAACAGGGACAGGGAAAGTGGTAAGGGTGGCTACACCTTC.

This rearrangement joins TRBV28 to TRBJ2-5; D perhaps matches TRBD1 (5 bases). CDR3 size: 15 residues. V shed 4 bases and J shed 4 bases, with 16 bases lying between them. Germline V gene data show CDR1 as MDHEN and CDR2 as SYDVKM. This chain's CDR3 is CASSSGSTLRETQYF. The CDR3 nucleotides are TGTGCCAGCAGTTCAGGGTCCACCCTCCGAGAGACCCAGTACTTC.

The chain couples TRBV7-9 to TRBJ1-5, with D maybe TRBD1 (6 bases). V was clipped by 2 bases and J by 6 bases, with 11 bases between them. Germline V gene lookup returns CDR1 SEHNR and CDR2 FQNEAQ (reference sequence). The CDR3 is made up of 14 amino acids. This CDR3 is CASSLRQAGQPQHF. CDR3 nucleotide sequence: TGTGCCAGCAGCTTAAGACAGGCCGGTCAGCCCCAGCATTTT.